A single sample gave rise to the 25 T cell receptor beta chains below, sequenced in a study of cytomegalovirus exposure and HLA in healthy donors (dated by TCRdb to the late 2010s). Library preparation used the immunoSEQ multiplex PCR assay. For the multiplex PCR, a mixture combining 60 forward primers for TCR Vbeta segments and 13 reverse primers for TCR Jbeta segments was used. What TCRdb holds here is the immuneACCESS table cut down to in-frame rearrangements. Part of the clones is not present; checked against another copy, under half of the missing clones reflect an unresolved V gene, and the others are unexplained. The sample table holds under 200,000 clones, of which 70% to 80% were seen once. The top ten hold roughly 2.3% of the sample. The source material was PBMCs. The receptor set was obtained from a man aged 60 to 75 in good health and CMV-seronegative.

The CDR3 DNA reads TGTGCCACCAGGGGCAGGATTGCATCCTACAATGAGCAGTTCTTC. It yields the protein CATRGRIASYNEQFF. The rearrangement uses TRBV15 and TRBJ2-1; D not certain. Germline-derived CDR1 and CDR2 are LNHNV and YYDKDF (reference sequence). This CDR3 has 15 residues. V lost 6 bases and J lost 1, with 13 bases in between.

V and J are TRBV19 and TRBJ2-1; 11 bases match TRBD2. Germline trimming cut 5 bases from V and 6 bases from J; bases unmatched to any gene: 18. The CDR3 is made up of 19 amino acids. Germline V CDR1 and CDR2: LNHDA, SQIVND (reference sequence). This chain's CDR3 is CASSPGTGSISGRANEQFF. In DNA form, the CDR3 reads TGTGCCAGTAGTCCCGGGACAGGGTCGATTAGCGGGAGGGCCAATGAGCAGTTCTTC.

The chain combines TRBV10-3 with TRBJ1-4; no firm D call. With 2 bases removed from V and 8 bases from J, the gap between germline ends came to 12 bases. The CDR3 consists of 14 residues. The germline V gene has CDR1 ENHRY and CDR2 SYGVKD. The CDR3 reads CAISEKEGGEKLFF. CDR3 DNA: TGTGCCATCAGTGAGAAGGAGGGAGGGGAAAAACTGTTTTTT.

The chain carries TRBV30 and TRBJ1-1; D might be TRBD1 (6 bases). The V gene's germline CDR1 is GTSNPN and CDR2 SVGIG (reference sequence). The V and J ends lost 2 bases and 8 bases respectively, with 15 bases between them. This CDR3 contains 13 residues. CDR3 residues: CAWSLWGGQEAFF. DNA of the CDR3: TGTGCCTGGAGTCTTTGGGGGGGGCAGGAAGCTTTCTTT. The full variable domain, its missing parts supplied by reference TRBV30 and TRBJ1-1, is SQTIHQWPATLVQPVGSPLSLECTVEGTSNPNLYWYRQAAGRGLQLLFYSVGIGQISSEVPQNLSASRPQDRQFILSSKKLLLSDSGFYLCAWSLWGGQEAFFGQGTRLTVV.

This chain connects TRBV10-3 to TRBJ1-2; unclear D gene. CDR1 is ENHRY, CDR2 SYGVKD, per germline. CDR3 length: 15 amino acids. V lost 4 bases, J lost 1 base, and 13 bases lay in between. The CDR3 here is CAISAPPGFNYGYTF. The CDR3 coding sequence is TGTGCCATCAGTGCCCCCCCGGGTTTTAACTATGGCTACACCTTC.

The chain uses TRBV9 and TRBJ2-5, with 12 bases matching TRBD2. CDR3 size: 16 residues. Germline V gene data show CDR1 as SGDLS and CDR2 as YYNGEE. With V trimmed by 0 bases and J by 4 bases, 4 bases remained unmatched. DNA of the CDR3: TGTGCCAGCAGCGTAGGGGCTAGCGGGAGGGCAGAGACCCAGTACTTC. This encodes CASSVGASGRAETQYF.

On this clone: Mismatch with germline at one junction end may stem from a read error. The V call is TRBV25-1, the J call TRBJ1-2; TRBD1 might be the D (5 bases). Germline loops: CDR1 MGHDK, CDR2 SYGVNS. The CDR3 has 14 residues. CDR3: CASSLLPWGYGYPF. The CDR3 coding sequence is TGTGCCAGCAGTCTACTCCCATGGGGCTATGGCTACCCCTTC.

This clone appeared a few times. CDR3 residues: CASSSTGATSTDTQYF. The DNA of the CDR3 is TGTGCCAGCAGTTCCACAGGGGCAACTAGCACAGATACGCAGTATTTT. The rearrangement links TRBV28 to TRBJ2-3, with 7 bases that match TRBD1. From germline, CDR1 is MDHEN and CDR2 SYDVKM. The CDR3 is made up of 16 amino acids. V lost 4 bases and J lost 0; bases outside the gene matches: 7.

The chain is built from TRBV30 and TRBJ2-7; 7 bases are a match to TRBD1. CDR3 length: 12 residues. Germline V CDR1 and CDR2: GTSNPN, SVGIG (reference sequence). The V gene end was trimmed by 5 bases and the J gene end by 4 bases; junction bases not matched to a gene: 5. The chain's CDR3 is CAWAGGGYEQYF. CDR3 sequence (DNA): TGTGCCTGGGCAGGGGGTGGATACGAGCAGTACTTC.

The rearrangement uses TRBV19 and TRBJ1-1; TRBD1 might be the D (6 bases). Looked up from germline, CDR1 is LNHDA and CDR2 is SQIVND (reference sequence). The CDR3 totals 16 residues. Trimming took 5 bases from V and 1 from J, leaving 17 bases between them. The CDR3 is CASSLPIGQTNTEAFF. DNA of the CDR3: TGTGCCAGTAGTTTGCCCATTGGACAGACGAACACTGAAGCTTTCTTT.

This clone was recorded only once. The chain links TRBV28 to TRBJ2-7, with TRBD1 matching 10 bases. This CDR3 comprises 13 residues. Germline V gives CDR1 MDHEN, CDR2 SYDVKM. V shed 10 bases and J 3 bases; nucleotides not matched to a gene: 6. CDR3 bases: TGTGCCACCTTGGGACAGGGGTTCTACGAGCAGTACTTC. Amino acid sequence: CATLGQGFYEQYF.

This rearrangement joins TRBV30 to TRBJ1-1, with D perhaps TRBD1 (5 bases). CDR3 length: 14 residues. Germline V gives CDR1 GTSNPN, CDR2 SVGIG (reference sequence). Trimming shortened V by 3 bases and J by 3 bases, and 14 bases separated the two germline ends. CDR3: CAWSRNGRDTEAFF. The CDR3 DNA is TGTGCCTGGAGCCGCAATGGCAGGGACACTGAAGCTTTCTTT. Together with reference TRBV30 and TRBJ1-1, the CDR3 gives the full variable domain: SQTIHQWPATLVQPVGSPLSLECTVEGTSNPNLYWYRQAAGRGLQLLFYSVGIGQISSEVPQNLSASRPQDRQFILSSKKLLLSDSGFYLCAWSRNGRDTEAFFGQGTRLTVV.

This clone was seen just once. J is TRBJ2-3 and V is TRBV4-2, with 10 bases fitting TRBD1. The V gene end was trimmed by 4 bases and the J gene end by 3 bases; junction bases not matched to a gene: 4. Germline V gene lookup returns CDR1 LGHNA and CDR2 YNFKEQ. CDR3 length: 15 amino acids. As DNA, the CDR3 is TGTGCCAGCAGCCGGGACAGGGGAAGTACAGATACGCAGTATTTT. This encodes CASSRDRGSTDTQYF.

V is TRBV7-2 and J is TRBJ1-1; 8 nucleotides line up with TRBD1. This CDR3 is built from 15 residues. V shed 4 bases and J 5 bases; nucleotides not matched to a gene: 9. From germline, CDR1 is SGHTA and CDR2 FQGNSA. CDR3 loop: CASSSLTGERTEAFF. CDR3 sequence (DNA): TGTGCCAGCAGCTCCTTGACAGGGGAGAGGACTGAAGCTTTCTTT.

The chain is built from TRBV5-6 and TRBJ2-1, with 11 bases lining up with TRBD2. The V gene's germline CDR1 is SGHDT and CDR2 YYEEEE. The junction had 10 bases not matched to a gene; V was cut back by 1 base and J by 7 bases. The CDR3 contains 17 residues. CDR3 loop: CASSLRASGRLGNEQFF. The CDR3 region has the DNA TGTGCCAGCAGCTTGAGGGCTAGCGGGAGGCTAGGGAATGAGCAGTTCTTC.

The gene calls are TRBV27 and TRBJ2-7; 10 bases map to TRBD1. There are 16 residues in the CDR3. Trimming took 3 bases from V and 6 from J; bases not matched to a gene: 11. Germline values: CDR1 MNHEY, CDR2 SMNVEV (reference sequence). The CDR3 sequence: CASSFANPGTGAEQYF. The DNA of the CDR3 is TGTGCCAGCAGTTTTGCGAACCCCGGGACAGGGGCCGAGCAGTACTTC.

This rearrangement joins TRBV10-3 to TRBJ1-3; 9 positions agree with TRBD1. Germline V gene lookup returns CDR1 ENHRY and CDR2 SYGVKD. The CDR3 spans 14 residues. The J segment lost 7 bases and the V segment lost 3 bases, leaving 4 bases of the junction unmatched. The chain's CDR3 is CAISDPTGGNTIYF. The CDR3 DNA reads TGTGCCATCAGTGACCCGACAGGGGGTAACACCATATATTTT.

This clone was counted a few times. V and J are TRBV7-9 and TRBJ1-6; the D is unclear. Deletions cut 2 bases from V and 6 bases from J, with 11 bases between. The germline V gene has CDR1 SEHNR and CDR2 FQNEAQ (reference sequence). The CDR3 runs 15 residues. The CDR3 DNA sequence: TGTGCCAGCAGCTTACTTCCGGGAAGTAATTCACCCCTCCACTTT. This sequence encodes CASSLLPGSNSPLHF. Filled out from reference TRBV7-9 and TRBJ1-6, the complete variable domain reads DTGVSQNPRHKITKRGQNVTFRCDPISEHNRLYWYRQTLGQGPEFLTYFQNEAQLEKSRLLSDRFSAERPKGSFSTLEIQRTEQGDSAMYLCASSLLPGSNSPLHFGNGTRLTVT.

This clone has a handful of counts. One end of the junction is discordant with germline, which a read error may explain. The rearrangement links TRBV25-1 to TRBJ1-5, with TRBD1 as a possible D gene (5 bases). Germline CDR1 is MGHDK and CDR2 is SYGVNS. The CDR3 runs to 14 residues. This CDR3 reads CASSDWGGIQPQNF. The CDR3 DNA follows: TGTGCCAGCAGTGACTGGGGGGGTATTCAGCCCCAGAATTTT. Based on the CDR3 plus reference TRBV25-1 and TRBJ1-5, the full variable domain is EADIYQTPRYLVIGTGKKITLECSQTMGHDKMYWYQQDPGMELHLIHYSYGVNSTEKGDLSSESTVSRIRTEHFPLTLESARPSHTSQYLCASSDWGGIQPQNFGDGTRLSIL.

The rearrangement uses TRBV4-2 and TRBJ2-7; a possible D gene is TRBD2 (6 bases). CDR3 length equals 15 residues. CDR1 and CDR2 from the germline V gene are LGHNA and YNFKEQ. V lost 3 bases to trimming and J lost 2 bases, with 14 bases between them. CDR3 residues: CASSHRLEGTYEQYF. The CDR3 coding sequence is TGTGCCAGCAGCCATAGACTAGAAGGTACCTACGAGCAGTACTTC.

The gene calls are TRBV5-1 and TRBJ2-2; D might be TRBD1 (5 bases). Germline-derived CDR1 and CDR2 are SGHRS and YFSETQ. V lost 0 bases to trimming and J lost 1 base, with 7 bases between them. This CDR3 contains 15 residues. This chain's CDR3 is CASSLGDRNTGELFF. The DNA of the CDR3 is TGCGCCAGCAGCTTGGGAGACAGGAACACCGGGGAGCTGTTTTTT.

This clone was picked up a small number of times. J is TRBJ2-1 and V is TRBV5-1, with D tentatively TRBD2 (6 bases). The V gene lost 2 bases and the J gene lost 2 bases, with 14 bases spanning the gap. The CDR3 spans 16 residues. The germline V gene encodes CDR1 SGHRS and CDR2 YFSETQ. CDR3 amino acids: CASSLNLGTPYNEQFF. The CDR3, as DNA: TGCGCCAGCAGCTTAAACCTCGGGACTCCCTACAATGAGCAGTTCTTC.

CDR3 protein: CAISEGKAGSSYEQYF. CDR3 in DNA: TGTGCCATCAGTGAGGGAAAGGCAGGTAGCTCCTACGAGCAGTACTTC. This chain links TRBV10-3 with TRBJ2-7, with unresolved D. Per germline, CDR1 ENHRY and CDR2 SYGVKD. V lost 2 bases, J lost 0 bases, and 14 bases lay in between. The length of the CDR3 is 16 residues.

The chain has TRBV29-1 and TRBJ1-1; D uncertain. V was pared by 6 bases and J by 2 bases, with 10 bases between. In germline, CDR1 is SQVTM, CDR2 ANQGSEA. CDR3 length: 12 amino acids. This CDR3 reads CSVTSGNTEAFF. CDR3 sequence (DNA): TGCAGCGTAACCTCAGGTAACACTGAAGCTTTCTTT. The full variable domain, rest sourced from reference TRBV29-1 and TRBJ1-1, is SAVISQKPSRDICQRGTSLTIQCQVDSQVTMMFWYRQQPGQSLTLIATANQGSEATYESGFVIDKFPISRPNLTFSTLTVSNMSPEDSSIYLCSVTSGNTEAFFGQGTRLTVV.

This clone was recorded once. The rearrangement links TRBV5-8 to TRBJ2-5; 10 bases align to TRBD2. Germline CDR1 reads SGHTS; CDR2 reads YDEGEE. The CDR3 contains 14 residues. Germline trimming cut 0 bases from V and 4 bases from J; bases unmatched to any gene: 0. The CDR3 DNA is TGTGCCAGCAGCTTGGGACTAGCGGGAGAGACCCAGTACTTC. Translated, it gives CASSLGLAGETQYF.